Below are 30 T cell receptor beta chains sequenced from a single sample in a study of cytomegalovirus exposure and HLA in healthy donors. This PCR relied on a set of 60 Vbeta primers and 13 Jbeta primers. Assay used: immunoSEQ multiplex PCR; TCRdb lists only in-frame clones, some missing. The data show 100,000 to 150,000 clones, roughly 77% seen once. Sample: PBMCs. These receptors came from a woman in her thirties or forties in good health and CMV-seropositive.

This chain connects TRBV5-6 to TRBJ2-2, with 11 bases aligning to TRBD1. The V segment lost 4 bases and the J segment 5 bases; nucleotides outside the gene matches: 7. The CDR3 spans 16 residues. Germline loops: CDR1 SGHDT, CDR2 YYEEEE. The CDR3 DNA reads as TGTGCCAGCAGCCCGGACAGGGGGCATGATACCGGGGAGCTGTTTTTT. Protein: CASSPDRGHDTGELFF.

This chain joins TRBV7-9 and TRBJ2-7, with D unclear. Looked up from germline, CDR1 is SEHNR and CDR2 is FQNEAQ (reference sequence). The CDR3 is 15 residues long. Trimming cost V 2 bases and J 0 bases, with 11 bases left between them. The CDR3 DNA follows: TGTGCCAGCAGCTTAAACCCACTACTCTCCTACGAGCAGTACTTC. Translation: CASSLNPLLSYEQYF.

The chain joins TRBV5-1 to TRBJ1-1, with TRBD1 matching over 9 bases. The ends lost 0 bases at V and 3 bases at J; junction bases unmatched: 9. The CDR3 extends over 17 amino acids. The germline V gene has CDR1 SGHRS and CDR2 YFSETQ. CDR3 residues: CASSLEGQGYVHTEAFF. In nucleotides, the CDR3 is TGCGCCAGCAGCTTGGAAGGACAGGGGTATGTCCACACTGAAGCTTTCTTT.

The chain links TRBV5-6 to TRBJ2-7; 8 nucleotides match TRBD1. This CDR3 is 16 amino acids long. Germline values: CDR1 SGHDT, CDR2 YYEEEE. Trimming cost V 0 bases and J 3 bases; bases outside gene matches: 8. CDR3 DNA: TGTGCCAGCAGCTTGGGGACAGGGACGAGGCTCTACGAGCAGTACTTC. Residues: CASSLGTGTRLYEQYF.

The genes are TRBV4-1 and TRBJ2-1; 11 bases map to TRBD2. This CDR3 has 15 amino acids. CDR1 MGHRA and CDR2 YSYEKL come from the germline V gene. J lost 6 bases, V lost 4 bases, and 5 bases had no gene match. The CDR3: CASSPGLAEINEQFF. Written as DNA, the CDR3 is TGCGCCAGCAGCCCGGGACTAGCGGAAATCAATGAGCAGTTCTTC.

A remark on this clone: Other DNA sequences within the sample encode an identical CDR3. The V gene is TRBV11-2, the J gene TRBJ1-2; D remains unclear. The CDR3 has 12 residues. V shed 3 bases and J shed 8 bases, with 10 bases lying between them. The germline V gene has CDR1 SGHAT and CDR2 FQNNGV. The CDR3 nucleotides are TGTGCCAGCAGCTTGGTCGGGTCGGGCTACACCTTC. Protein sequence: CASSLVGSGYTF.

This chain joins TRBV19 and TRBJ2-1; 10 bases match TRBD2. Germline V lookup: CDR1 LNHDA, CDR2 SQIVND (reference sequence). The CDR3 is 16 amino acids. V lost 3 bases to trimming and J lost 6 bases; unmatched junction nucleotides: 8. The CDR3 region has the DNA TGTGCCAGTAGTATCGCCGGAGCGGGGGGGATCAATGAGCAGTTCTTC. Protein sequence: CASSIAGAGGINEQFF.

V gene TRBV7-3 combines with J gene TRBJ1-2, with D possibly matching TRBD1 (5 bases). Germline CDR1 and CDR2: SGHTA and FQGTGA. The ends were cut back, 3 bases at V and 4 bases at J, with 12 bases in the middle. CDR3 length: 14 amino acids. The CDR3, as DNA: TGTGCCAGCAGCTTGAGCCCAGGGTTCTATGGCTACACCTTC. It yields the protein CASSLSPGFYGYTF.

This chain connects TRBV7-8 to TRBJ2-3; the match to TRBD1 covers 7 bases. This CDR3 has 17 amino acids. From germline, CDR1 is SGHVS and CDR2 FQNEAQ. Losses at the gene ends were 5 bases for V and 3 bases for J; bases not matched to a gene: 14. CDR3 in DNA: TGTGCCAGCAGCCCGCCCCCCATAGGACAGGTGACAGATACGCAGTATTTT. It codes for CASSPPPIGQVTDTQYF. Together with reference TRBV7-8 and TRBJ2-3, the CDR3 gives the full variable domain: GAGVSQSPRYKVAKRGQDVALRCDPISGHVSLFWYQQALGQGPEFLTYFQNEAQLDKSGLPSDRFFAERPEGSVSTLKIQRTQQEDSAVYLCASSPPPIGQVTDTQYFGPGTRLTVL.

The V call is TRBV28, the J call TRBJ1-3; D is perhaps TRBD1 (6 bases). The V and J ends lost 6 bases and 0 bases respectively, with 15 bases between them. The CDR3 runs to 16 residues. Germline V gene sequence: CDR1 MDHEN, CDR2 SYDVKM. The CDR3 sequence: CASSPRQATSGNTIYF. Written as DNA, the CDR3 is TGTGCCAGCAGCCCAAGACAGGCCACCTCTGGAAACACCATATATTTT.

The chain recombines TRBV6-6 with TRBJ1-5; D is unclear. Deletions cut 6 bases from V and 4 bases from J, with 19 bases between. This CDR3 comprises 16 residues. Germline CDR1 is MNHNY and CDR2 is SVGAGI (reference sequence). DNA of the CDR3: TGTGCCAGCAGCCTTACATTCCGGGAAACAAATCAGCCCCAGCATTTT. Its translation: CASSLTFRETNQPQHF.

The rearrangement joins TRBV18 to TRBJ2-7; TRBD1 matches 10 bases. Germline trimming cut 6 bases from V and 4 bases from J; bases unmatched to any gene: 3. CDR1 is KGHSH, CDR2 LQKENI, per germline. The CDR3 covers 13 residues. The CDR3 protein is CASSRQGAYEQYF. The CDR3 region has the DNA TGTGCCAGCTCGCGACAGGGGGCTTACGAGCAGTACTTC.

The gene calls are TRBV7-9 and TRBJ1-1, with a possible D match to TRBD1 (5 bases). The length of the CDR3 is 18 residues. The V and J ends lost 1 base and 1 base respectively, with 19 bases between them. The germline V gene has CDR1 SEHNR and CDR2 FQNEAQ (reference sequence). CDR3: CASSLDSAVGDSNTEAFF. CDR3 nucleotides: TGTGCCAGCAGCTTAGATTCAGCTGTAGGGGACTCGAACACTGAAGCTTTCTTT. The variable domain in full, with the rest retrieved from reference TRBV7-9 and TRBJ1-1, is DTGVSQNPRHKITKRGQNVTFRCDPISEHNRLYWYRQTLGQGPEFLTYFQNEAQLEKSRLLSDRFSAERPKGSFSTLEIQRTEQGDSAMYLCASSLDSAVGDSNTEAFFGQGTRLTVV.

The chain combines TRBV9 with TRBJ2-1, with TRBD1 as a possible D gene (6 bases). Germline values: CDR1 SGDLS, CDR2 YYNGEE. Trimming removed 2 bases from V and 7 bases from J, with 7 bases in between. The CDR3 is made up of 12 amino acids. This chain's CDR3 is CASSVGQNEQFF. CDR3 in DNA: TGTGCCAGCAGCGTCGGACAGAATGAGCAGTTCTTC.

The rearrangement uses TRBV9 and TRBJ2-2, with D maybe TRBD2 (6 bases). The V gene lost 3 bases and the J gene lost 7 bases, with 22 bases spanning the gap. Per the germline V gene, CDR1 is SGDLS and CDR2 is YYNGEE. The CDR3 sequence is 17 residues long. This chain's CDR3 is CASSAESGSHGVGELFF. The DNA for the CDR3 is TGTGCCAGCAGCGCCGAATCCGGGAGCCACGGGGTCGGGGAGCTGTTTTTT.

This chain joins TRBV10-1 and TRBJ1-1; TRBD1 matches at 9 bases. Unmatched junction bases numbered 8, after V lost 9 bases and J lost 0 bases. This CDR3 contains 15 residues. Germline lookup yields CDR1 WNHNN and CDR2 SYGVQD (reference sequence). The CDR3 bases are TGCGCCAGAGAAAGGACAGGGGAAATGAACACTGAAGCTTTCTTT. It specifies CARERTGEMNTEAFF.

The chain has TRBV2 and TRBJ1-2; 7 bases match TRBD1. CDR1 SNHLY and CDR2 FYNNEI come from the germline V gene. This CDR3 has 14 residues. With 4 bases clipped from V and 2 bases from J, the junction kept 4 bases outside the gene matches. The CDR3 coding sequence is TGTGCCAGCAGTGTTACCAGGGGGAACTATGGCTACACCTTC. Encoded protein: CASSVTRGNYGYTF.

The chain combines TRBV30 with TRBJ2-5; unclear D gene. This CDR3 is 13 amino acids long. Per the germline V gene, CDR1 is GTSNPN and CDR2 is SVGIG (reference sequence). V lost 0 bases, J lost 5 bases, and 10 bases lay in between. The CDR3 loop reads CAWSVENGETQYF. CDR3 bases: TGTGCCTGGAGTGTGGAGAATGGCGAGACCCAGTACTTC.

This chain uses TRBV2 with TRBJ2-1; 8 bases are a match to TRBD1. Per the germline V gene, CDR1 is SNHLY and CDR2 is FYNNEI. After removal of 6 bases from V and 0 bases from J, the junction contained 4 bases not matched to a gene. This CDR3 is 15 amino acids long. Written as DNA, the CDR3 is TGTGCCAGCAGAGGGGACAGGAGCTCCTACAATGAGCAGTTCTTC. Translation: CASRGDRSSYNEQFF.

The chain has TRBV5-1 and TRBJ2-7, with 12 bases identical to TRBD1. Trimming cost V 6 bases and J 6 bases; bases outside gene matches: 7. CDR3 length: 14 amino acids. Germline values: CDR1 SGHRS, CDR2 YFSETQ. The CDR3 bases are TGCGCCAGCAACCGGGGACAGGGGGCCGGCGAGCAGTACTTC. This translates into CASNRGQGAGEQYF.

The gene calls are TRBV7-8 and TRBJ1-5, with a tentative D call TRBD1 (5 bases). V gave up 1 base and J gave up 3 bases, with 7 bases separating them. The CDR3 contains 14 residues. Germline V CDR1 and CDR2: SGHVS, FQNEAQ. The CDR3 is CASSLGTTNQPQHF. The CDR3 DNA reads TGTGCCAGCAGCTTAGGGACAACCAATCAGCCCCAGCATTTT.

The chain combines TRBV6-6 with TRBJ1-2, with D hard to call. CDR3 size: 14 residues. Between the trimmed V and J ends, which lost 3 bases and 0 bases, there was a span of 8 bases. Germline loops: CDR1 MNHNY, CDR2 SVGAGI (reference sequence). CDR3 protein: CASSYSRANYGYTF. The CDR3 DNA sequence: TGTGCCAGCAGTTATAGTCGAGCTAACTATGGCTACACCTTC.

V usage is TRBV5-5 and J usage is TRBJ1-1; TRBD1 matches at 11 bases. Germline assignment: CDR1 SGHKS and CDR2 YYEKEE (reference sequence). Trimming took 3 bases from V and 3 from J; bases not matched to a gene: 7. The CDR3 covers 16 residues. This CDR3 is CASSSGQGERYTEAFF. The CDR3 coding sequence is TGTGCCAGCAGCTCGGGACAGGGGGAGAGGTACACTGAAGCTTTCTTT.

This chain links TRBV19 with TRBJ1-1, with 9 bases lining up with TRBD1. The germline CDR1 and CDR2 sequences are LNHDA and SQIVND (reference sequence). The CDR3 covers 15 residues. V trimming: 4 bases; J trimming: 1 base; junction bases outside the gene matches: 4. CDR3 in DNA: TGTGCCAGTAGTAGCCCGGGACAGGGGAACACTGAAGCTTTCTTT. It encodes CASSSPGQGNTEAFF.

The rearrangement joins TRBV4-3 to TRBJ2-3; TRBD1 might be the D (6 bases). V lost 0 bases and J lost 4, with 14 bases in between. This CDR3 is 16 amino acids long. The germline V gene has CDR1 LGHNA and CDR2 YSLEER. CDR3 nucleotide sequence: TGCGCCAGCAGCCAAGACCAGGGGCAGGGCGCAGATACGCAGTATTTT. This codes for CASSQDQGQGADTQYF.

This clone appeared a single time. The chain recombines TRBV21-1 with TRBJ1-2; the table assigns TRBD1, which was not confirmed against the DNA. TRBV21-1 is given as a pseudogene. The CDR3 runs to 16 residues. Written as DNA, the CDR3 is TGTGCCAGCAGCAGCACCAGGGGGCGTGATGACTATGGCTACACCTTC. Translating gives CASSSTRGRDDYGYTF.

CDR3 bases: TGTGCCAGCAGCTCAGGACAGCTAACGATTAACTATGGCTACACCTTC. Its translation is CASSSGQLTINYGYTF. V is TRBV5-5 and J is TRBJ1-2, with a possible D match to TRBD1 (6 bases). Germline assignment: CDR1 SGHKS and CDR2 YYEKEE (reference sequence). The length of the CDR3 is 16 residues. V was pared by 3 bases and J by 1 base, with 16 bases between.

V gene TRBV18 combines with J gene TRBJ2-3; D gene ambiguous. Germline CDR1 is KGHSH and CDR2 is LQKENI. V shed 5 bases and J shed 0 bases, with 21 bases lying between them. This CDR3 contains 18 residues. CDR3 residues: CASSGSAISRPSTDTQYF. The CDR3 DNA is TGTGCCAGCTCAGGTTCGGCTATCTCTAGACCTAGCACAGATACGCAGTATTTT.

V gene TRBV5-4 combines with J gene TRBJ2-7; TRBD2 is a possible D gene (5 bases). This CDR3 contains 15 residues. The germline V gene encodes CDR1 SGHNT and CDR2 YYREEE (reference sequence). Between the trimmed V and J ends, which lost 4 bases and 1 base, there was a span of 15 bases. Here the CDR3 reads CASSPGLEGSYEQYF. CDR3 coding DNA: TGTGCCAGCAGCCCGGGTTTAGAGGGATCCTACGAGCAGTACTTC.

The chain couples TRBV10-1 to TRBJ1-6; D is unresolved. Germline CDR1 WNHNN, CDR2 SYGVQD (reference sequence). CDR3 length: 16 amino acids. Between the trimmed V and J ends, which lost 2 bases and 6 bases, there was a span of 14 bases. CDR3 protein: CASSEEEEEANSPLHF. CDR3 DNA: TGCGCCAGCAGTGAGGAGGAGGAAGAGGCTAATTCACCCCTCCACTTT.